This T cell receptor beta chain was captured in a study of cytomegalovirus exposure and HLA in healthy donors. Study details: Earlier work reported 117 million unique TCR beta sequences from about 179 million T cells. An early data release held around 80 million unique TCRs from HLA-typed donors. Study-wide results and limits: In a later analysis, donors in an Asian-associated ancestry cluster reportedly had fewer N-insertions in productive TCRs than the cohort mean.

It was with 60 Vbeta and 13 Jbeta primers that the PCR ran. Clones were read by immunoSEQ multiplex PCR, and TCRdb kept only the in-frame ones, dropping some. The sample lists some 91,000 clones, approximately 80% occurring once. CDR1 SQVTM and CDR2 ANQGSEA come from the germline V gene. The V and J ends lost 6 bases and 3 bases, in that order; junction bases with no gene match: 9. This CDR3 is built from 14 residues. Points on this clone: What it recognizes is unknown.

The V call is TRBV29-1, the J call TRBJ1-2; 8 positions match TRBD1. This sequence originates from a woman aged 55-70 years in good health and CMV-seronegative. The specimen was PBMCs. The CDR3 spells CSVDQQGGDYGYTF. The CDR3 coding sequence is TGCAGCGTGGACCAACAGGGGGGAGACTATGGCTACACCTTC.